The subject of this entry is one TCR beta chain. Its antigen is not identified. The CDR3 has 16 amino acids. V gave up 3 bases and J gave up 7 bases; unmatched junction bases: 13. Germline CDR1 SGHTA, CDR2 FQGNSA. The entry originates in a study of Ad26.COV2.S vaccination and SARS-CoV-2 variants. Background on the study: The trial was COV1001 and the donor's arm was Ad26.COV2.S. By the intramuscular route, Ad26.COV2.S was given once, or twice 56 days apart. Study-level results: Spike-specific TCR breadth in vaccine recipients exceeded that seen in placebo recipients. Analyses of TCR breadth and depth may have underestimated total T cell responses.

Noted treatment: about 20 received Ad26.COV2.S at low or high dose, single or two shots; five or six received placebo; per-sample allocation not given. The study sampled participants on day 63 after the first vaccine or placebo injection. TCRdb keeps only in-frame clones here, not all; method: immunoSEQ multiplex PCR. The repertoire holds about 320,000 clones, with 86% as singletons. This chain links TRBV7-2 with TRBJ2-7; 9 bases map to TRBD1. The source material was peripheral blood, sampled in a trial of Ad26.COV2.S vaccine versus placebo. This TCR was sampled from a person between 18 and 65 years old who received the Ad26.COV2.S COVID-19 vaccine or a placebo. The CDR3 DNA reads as TGTGCCAGCAGCTTTGGACAGGGGTTGGTCGCTTGGGAGCAGTACTTC. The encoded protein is CASSFGQGLVAWEQYF.